This is a list of T cell receptor beta chains from one sample in a study of blood T cell repertoires in COVID-19. TCRdb's table, derived via immunoSEQ multiplex PCR, lists solely in-frame clones and lacks some. The sample consists of a few hundred thousand clones, around 87% of them appearing once. Sample: peripheral blood. The receptors originated from a woman aged 45-59 years who had recovered from COVID-19. The CDR3 runs from the conserved cysteine through the conserved F or W. The D gene is left open where the match is weak. Some rows mark clone size as missing; the rest say once, few, many or name a class of expanded clone.

TRBV5-1,TRBJ2-3,TRBD1,.,CASRYGTVTDTQYF,TGCGCCAGCAGGTATGGGACAGTCACAGATACGCAGTATTTT
TRBV6-6,TRBJ1-5,.,.,CASSYSAGLQPQHF,TGTGCCAGCAGTTACTCCGCAGGGCTTCAGCCCCAGCATTTT
TRBV5-1,TRBJ2-1,.,.,CASSLGSLAYNEQFF,TGCGCCAGCAGCTTGGGCTCCCTAGCCTACAATGAGCAGTTCTTC
TRBV5-1,TRBJ2-7,TRBD2,.,CASSLELAGVPEQYF,TGCGCCAGCAGCTTGGAACTGGCGGGAGTTCCCGAGCAGTACTTC
TRBV5-8,TRBJ1-5,.,.,CASSLGGGRSNNQPQHF,TGTGCCAGCAGCTTGGGGGGGGGCAGGAGTAACAATCAGCCCCAGCATTTT
TRBV6-5,TRBJ1-1,.,few,CASRSTNPSGAFF,TGTGCCAGCAGGTCGACGAACCCAAGCGGAGCTTTCTTT
TRBV7-2,TRBJ2-5,TRBD2,once,CASSSAASGQETQYF,TGTGCCAGCAGCTCCGCGGCTAGCGGCCAAGAGACCCAGTACTTC
TRBV6-2/TRBV6-3,TRBJ1-1,.,.,CASSYTLGAPREGEAFF,TGTGCCAGCAGTTATACTCTCGGGGCTCCTCGGGAGGGTGAAGCTTTCTTT
TRBV7-2,TRBJ1-2,.,once,CASSRHSWRDYGYTF,TGTGCCAGCAGCAGACATTCATGGAGGGACTATGGCTACACCTTC
TRBV4-1,TRBJ2-3,.,.,CASSLRGRDRTDTQYF,TGCGCCAGCAGCCTAAGGGGGAGGGATCGCACAGATACGCAGTATTTT
TRBV27,TRBJ2-5,.,.,CASSGRWGTQETQYF,TGTGCCAGCAGTGGAAGGTGGGGGACACAAGAGACCCAGTACTTC
TRBV9,TRBJ1-3,TRBD1,.,CASSQTGAGNTIYF,TGTGCCAGCAGCCAGACAGGGGCTGGAAACACCATATATTTT
TRBV7-2,TRBJ1-3,.,.,CASSRSGFGGNTIYF,TGTGCCAGCAGCAGATCCGGGTTCGGTGGAAACACCATATATTTT
TRBV9,TRBJ2-2,TRBD2,many,CASSAGLAVNTGELFF,TGTGCCAGCAGCGCCGGACTAGCGGTGAACACCGGGGAGCTGTTTTTT
TRBV11-2,TRBJ2-7,TRBD1,.,CASSLVSGTGYEQYF,TGTGCCAGCAGCTTAGTCTCGGGGACAGGCTACGAGCAGTACTTC
TRBV12-2,TRBJ1-2,.,.,CASRIGQGNYGYTF,TGTGCAAGTCGCATCGGACAGGGGAACTATGGCTACACCTTC
TRBV28,TRBJ1-2,.,.,CAGGGSTNYGYTF,TGTGCCGGTGGGGGCAGTACTAACTATGGCTACACCTTC
TRBV7-2,TRBJ2-7,TRBD1,.,CASSLGQGQTYEQYF,TGTGCCAGCAGCCTTGGACAGGGGCAAACCTACGAGCAGTACTTC
TRBV7-9,TRBJ1-5,TRBD1,.,CASSLTGEEQPQHF,TGTGCCAGCAGCTTGACAGGGGAAGAGCAGCCCCAGCATTTT
TRBV7-9,TRBJ1-2,.,.,CASSLALGPCTF,TGTGCCAGCAGCTTAGCGCTAGGCCCATGCACCTTC
TRBV29-1,TRBJ1-2,TRBD1,.,CSRWTGGNSDYGYTF,TGCAGTCGATGGACAGGGGGTAATTCGGACTATGGCTACACCTTC
TRBV3-1/TRBV3-2,TRBJ2-1,TRBD2,.,CASSRTSGGTWDEQFF,TGTGCCAGCAGCCGGACTAGCGGGGGGACATGGGATGAGCAGTTCTTC
TRBV4-3,TRBJ2-1,.,.,CASSQDAGATSREQFF,TGCGCCAGCAGCCAAGATGCGGGGGCTACCTCGCGGGAACAGTTCTTC
TRBV3-1/TRBV3-2,TRBJ1-1,.,once,CASSQVSPAGTEAFF,TGTGCCAGCAGCCAAGTCTCGCCGGCGGGCACTGAAGCTTTCTTT
TRBV5-1,TRBJ1-1,.,.,CASSQTVPHTEAFF,TGCGCCAGCAGCCAGACAGTCCCGCACACTGAAGCTTTCTTT
TRBV28,TRBJ1-1,TRBD1,.,CASKRTGSTEAFF,TGTGCCAGCAAGCGGACAGGGTCTACTGAAGCTTTCTTT
TRBV6-6,TRBJ1-2,TRBD1,.,CASSSGTGLSYGYTF,TGTGCCAGCAGTTCCGGGACAGGGTTAAGCTATGGCTACACCTTC
TRBV12-3/TRBV12-4,TRBJ1-2,.,.,CASSFAGNGYTF,TGTGCCAGCAGTTTTGCCGGGAATGGCTACACCTTC
TRBV19,TRBJ2-6,.,.,CASTLRGYPSTGANVLTF,TGTGCCAGTACCCTAAGGGGATACCCATCGACTGGGGCCAACGTCCTGACTTTC
TRBV28,TRBJ1-6,.,.,CASSLLAGRDIVGYNSPLHF,TGTGCCAGCAGTTTACTGGCAGGACGGGATATAGTGGGCTATAATTCACCCCTCCACTTT
TRBV7-8,TRBJ1-1,TRBD1,once,CASTLTTGRTEAFF,TGTGCCAGCACCCTGACGACAGGGCGCACTGAAGCTTTCTTT
TRBV10-3,TRBJ1-2,TRBD1,.,CAISDPGTGGNYGYTF,TGTGCCATCAGTGACCCCGGGACAGGGGGGAACTATGGCTACACCTTC
TRBV12-3/TRBV12-4,TRBJ1-1,.,.,CASSLREGTEAFF,TGTGCCAGCAGTTTAAGGGAGGGCACTGAAGCTTTCTTT
TRBV7-9,TRBJ2-2,TRBD2,few,CASSLPPRLAGSAGELFF,TGTGCCAGCAGCTTACCACCACGGCTAGCGGGGTCAGCCGGGGAGCTGTTTTTT
TRBV6-5,TRBJ2-3,.,.,CASSSTARLDTQYF,TGTGCCAGCAGCTCGACCGCGCGGCTAGATACGCAGTATTTT
TRBV11-2,TRBJ1-1,.,.,CASSLQTVNTEAFF,TGTGCCAGCAGCTTACAAACGGTGAACACTGAAGCTTTCTTT
TRBV10-3,TRBJ2-1,TRBD2,.,CAISESMAGGYNEQFF,TGTGCCATCAGTGAGTCAATGGCGGGAGGCTACAATGAGCAGTTCTTC
TRBV30,TRBJ1-6,.,.,CAWSVQGRSPLHF,TGTGCCTGGAGTGTACAGGGCAGATCACCCCTCCACTTT
TRBV5-1,TRBJ2-7,.,.,CASSPPVRGHYEQYF,TGCGCCAGCAGTCCCCCGGTTCGCGGACACTACGAGCAGTACTTC
TRBV4-3,TRBJ2-6,TRBD2,few,CASSQDGEGRSGANVLTF,TGCGCCAGCAGCCAAGATGGGGAGGGGCGCTCTGGGGCCAACGTCCTGACTTTC